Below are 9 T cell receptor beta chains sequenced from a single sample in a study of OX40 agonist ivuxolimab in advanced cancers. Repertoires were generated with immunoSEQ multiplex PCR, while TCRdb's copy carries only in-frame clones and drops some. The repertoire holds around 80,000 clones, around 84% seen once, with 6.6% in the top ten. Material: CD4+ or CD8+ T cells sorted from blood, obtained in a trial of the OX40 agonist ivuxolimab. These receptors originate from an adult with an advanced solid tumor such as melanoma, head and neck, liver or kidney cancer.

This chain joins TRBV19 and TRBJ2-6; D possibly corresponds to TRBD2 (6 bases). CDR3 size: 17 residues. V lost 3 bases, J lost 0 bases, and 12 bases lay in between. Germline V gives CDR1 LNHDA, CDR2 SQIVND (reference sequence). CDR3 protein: CASSIKAGGSGANVLTF. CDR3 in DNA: TGTGCCAGTAGTATTAAAGCGGGTGGCTCTGGGGCCAACGTCCTGACTTTC.

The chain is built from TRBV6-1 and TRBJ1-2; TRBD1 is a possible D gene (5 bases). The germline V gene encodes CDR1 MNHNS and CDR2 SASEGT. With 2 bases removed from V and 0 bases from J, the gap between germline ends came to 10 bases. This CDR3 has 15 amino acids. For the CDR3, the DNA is TGTGCCAGCAGTGAACGGGGCAGGGCTAACTATGGCTACACCTTC. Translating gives CASSERGRANYGYTF.

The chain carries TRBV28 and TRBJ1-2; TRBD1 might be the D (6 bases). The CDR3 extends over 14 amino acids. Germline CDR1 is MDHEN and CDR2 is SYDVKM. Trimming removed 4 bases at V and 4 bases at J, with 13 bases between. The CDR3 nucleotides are TGTGCCAGCAGTTACGGGGGCGCGGGCTATGGCTACACCTTC. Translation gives CASSYGGAGYGYTF.

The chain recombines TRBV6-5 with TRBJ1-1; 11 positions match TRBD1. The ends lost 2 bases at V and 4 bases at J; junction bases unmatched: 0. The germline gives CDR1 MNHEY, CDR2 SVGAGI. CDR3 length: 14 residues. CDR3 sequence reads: CASSYGTGGTEAFF. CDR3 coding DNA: TGTGCCAGCAGTTACGGGACAGGGGGCACTGAAGCTTTCTTT.

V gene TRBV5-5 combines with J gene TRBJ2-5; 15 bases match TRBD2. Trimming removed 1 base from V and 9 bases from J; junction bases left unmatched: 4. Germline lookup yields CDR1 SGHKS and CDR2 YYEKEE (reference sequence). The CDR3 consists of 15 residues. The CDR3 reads CASSLRTSGRGAQYF. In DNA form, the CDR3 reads TGTGCCAGCAGCTTGAGGACTAGCGGGAGGGGGGCCCAGTACTTC.

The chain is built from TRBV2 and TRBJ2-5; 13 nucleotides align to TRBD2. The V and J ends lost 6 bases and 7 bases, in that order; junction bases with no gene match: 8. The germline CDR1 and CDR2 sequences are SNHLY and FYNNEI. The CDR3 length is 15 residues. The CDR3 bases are TGTGCCAGCAGGATGGGACTAGCGGGACGTCGGACCCAGTACTTC. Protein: CASRMGLAGRRTQYF.

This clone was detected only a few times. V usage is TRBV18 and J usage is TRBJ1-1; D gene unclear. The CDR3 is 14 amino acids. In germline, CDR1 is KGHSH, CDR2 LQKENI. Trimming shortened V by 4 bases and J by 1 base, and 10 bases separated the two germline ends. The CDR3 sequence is CASSLGRGNTEAFF. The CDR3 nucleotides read TGTGCCAGCTCACTAGGACGGGGGAACACTGAAGCTTTCTTT.

The CDR3 sequence: CASSGRPGQTLYGYTF. The CDR3 region has the DNA TGTGCCAGCAGCGGCAGACCGGGACAGACCCTCTATGGCTACACCTTC. The chain links TRBV9 to TRBJ1-2; 7 bases are a match to TRBD1. CDR3 length: 16 amino acids. The V gene end was trimmed by 3 bases and the J gene end by 4 bases; junction bases not matched to a gene: 12. Germline V gene lookup returns CDR1 SGDLS and CDR2 YYNGEE.

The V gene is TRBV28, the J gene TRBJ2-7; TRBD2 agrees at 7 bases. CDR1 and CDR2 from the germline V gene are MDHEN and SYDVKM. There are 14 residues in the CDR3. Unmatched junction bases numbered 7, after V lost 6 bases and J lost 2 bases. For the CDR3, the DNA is TGTGCCAGCAGCTATAGCGGGCTTGCCTACGAGCAGTACTTC. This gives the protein CASSYSGLAYEQYF.